A single sample gave rise to the 10 T cell receptor beta chains below, sequenced in a study of blood T cell repertoires in COVID-19. The table came from immunoSEQ multiplex PCR; TCRdb's copy has only in-frame clones and leaves some out. This table holds some 170,000 clones, around 84% found once. The sequenced sample consisted of PBMCs or T cells enriched from blood (not recorded which). Receptors were obtained from a middle-aged man who had recovered from COVID-19.

The chain recombines TRBV18 with TRBJ2-3; 9 nucleotides line up with TRBD1. Germline trimming cut 0 bases from V and 6 bases from J; bases unmatched to any gene: 4. CDR3 length: 15 residues. Germline V gene sequence: CDR1 KGHSH, CDR2 LQKENI. The CDR3 DNA is TGTGCCAGCTCACCACCGGGACAGGGAGTTGATACGCAGTATTTT. Translating it yields CASSPPGQGVDTQYF.

The DNA of the CDR3 is TGTGCCAGCAGCCTCTCTGACGGGGGGGCAAGCTCCTACGAGCAGTACTTC. Translated, it gives CASSLSDGGASSYEQYF. The chain couples TRBV3-1 (or the pseudogene TRBV3-2) to TRBJ2-7, with TRBD2 matching 8 bases. CDR3 length: 17 residues. CDR1 LGHDT and CDR2 YNNKEL come from the germline V gene (reference sequence). The J segment lost 0 bases and the V segment lost 4 bases, leaving 11 bases of the junction unmatched.

With regard to this clone: The same CDR3 is also encoded by other DNA sequences in this sample. V gene TRBV6-5 combines with J gene TRBJ1-6, with 9 bases identical to TRBD1. The germline gives CDR1 MNHEY, CDR2 SVGAGI. The CDR3 totals 12 residues. V was pared by 8 bases and J by 8 bases, with 1 base of the junction left unmatched. CDR3 nucleotides: TGTGCCAGCCGGGACAGGGATTCACCCCTCCACTTT. Translated: CASRDRDSPLHF.

This rearrangement joins TRBV9 to TRBJ2-5; perhaps TRBD1 as D (5 bases). This CDR3 region has 14 residues. Germline CDR1 reads SGDLS; CDR2 reads YYNGEE. V lost 4 bases and J 2 bases, leaving 12 bases between the germline ends. The CDR3 nucleotides read TGTGCCAGCAGCTCCAGGACAATGCAAGAGACCCAGTACTTC. Encoded protein: CASSSRTMQETQYF.

This clone was seen a handful of times. The CDR3 region is CASSLGGNIYNEQFF. Written as DNA, the CDR3 is TGTGCCAGCAGCTTAGGGGGCAATATCTACAATGAGCAGTTCTTC. The genes are TRBV11-2 and TRBJ2-1; a weak D match, TRBD1 (5 bases). From germline, CDR1 is SGHAT and CDR2 FQNNGV. CDR3 length: 15 amino acids. V gave up 1 base and J gave up 3 bases, with 10 bases separating them.

J is TRBJ1-2 and V is TRBV18, with 7 bases identical to TRBD1. The CDR3 totals 13 residues. Per germline, CDR1 KGHSH and CDR2 LQKENI. V was clipped by 8 bases and J by 2 bases; unmatched bases: 5. The CDR3 nucleotides are TGTGCCAGCGCGGACAGGCAAAACTATGGCTACACCTTC. Translating gives CASADRQNYGYTF.

The chain joins TRBV6-2 or TRBV6-3 to TRBJ1-1; 10 bases line up with TRBD1. From germline, CDR1 is MNHEY and CDR2 SVGEGT. Unmatched junction bases numbered 4, after V lost 0 bases and J lost 9 bases. The CDR3 totals 14 residues. The CDR3 DNA follows: TGTGCCAGCAGTTACTCCAAGGACAGGGGGAAAGCTTTCTTT. Residues: CASSYSKDRGKAFF.

The chain carries TRBV3-1 (or the pseudogene TRBV3-2) and TRBJ2-7; 12 nucleotides line up with TRBD2. This CDR3 comprises 16 residues. Germline CDR1 reads LGHDT; CDR2 reads YNNKEL (reference sequence). After removal of 2 bases from V and 3 bases from J, the junction contained 5 bases not matched to a gene. This CDR3 reads CASSQSSGGGYYEQYF. The CDR3 DNA reads TGTGCCAGCAGCCAATCTAGCGGGGGGGGATACTACGAGCAGTACTTC.

The chain carries TRBV9 and TRBJ1-4, with D possibly being TRBD1 (5 bases). The CDR3 runs 17 residues. The V and J ends lost 0 bases and 4 bases respectively, with 16 bases between them. Germline values: CDR1 SGDLS, CDR2 YYNGEE. DNA of the CDR3: TGTGCCAGCAGCGTAGGGACACCGGGCATGAGTAATGAAAAACTGTTTTTT. Translating it yields CASSVGTPGMSNEKLFF.

The chain couples TRBV11-3 to TRBJ2-3; 14 positions match TRBD2. Germline values: CDR1 SGHNT, CDR2 YENEEA. CDR3 size: 16 residues. With 5 bases clipped from V and 2 bases from J, the junction kept 3 bases outside the gene matches. For the CDR3, the DNA is TGTGCCAGCAGCCAGGGACTAGCGGGGGACACAGATACGCAGTATTTT. Translating it yields CASSQGLAGDTDTQYF.